This T cell receptor beta chain stems from a study of T cell repertoires in cytomegalovirus infection. In the study overall: Alongside well-studied HLA-B-restricted CMV epitopes, recently identified HLA-C-restricted CMV epitopes were also used. The public TCR beta signatures pointed to both CMV infection and matching HLA type. Whole-study results and caveats: Carriage of CMV together with the relevant HLA was identifiable through cumulative public TCR beta family frequency. It was HLA-C-restricted CMV-specific TCR beta clonotypes that dominated the response ex vivo.

MiXCR, run by TCRdb on the reads, gives a single entry per CDR3 protein. The table shows 45,000 to 60,000 distinct CDR3 sequences, with more than 15% occurring only once. As for this clonotype: What it binds is unknown.

From germline, CDR1 is MNHNS and CDR2 SASEGT. The CDR3 length is 20 residues. Unmatched junction bases numbered 14, after V lost 5 bases and J lost 2 bases. The source of this sequence is a human donor in good health (CMV status not recorded). Some clones in this sample may be carry-over from other donors' samples. This material consisted of CD8+ T cells from cultured PBMCs, taken from culture after CMV antigen stimulation. This chain uses TRBV6-1 with TRBJ2-3, with TRBD2 matching over 15 bases. The CDR3 coding sequence is TGTGCCAGCAGTCCGAGGGGACTAGCGGGGGGCCCCACGCTCACAGATACGCAGTATTTT. Translating gives CASSPRGLAGGPTLTDTQYF.